Given below is one T cell receptor beta chain in context. Its specificity is not known. The germline V and J ends were trimmed by 2 bases and 8 bases, with 15 bases remaining between them. The CDR3 consists of 14 residues. Germline values: CDR1 MGHRA, CDR2 YSYEKL. The protocol was immunoSEQ multiplex PCR, while the TCRdb copy is restricted to in-frame clones and leaves out a portion. Among over 1.5 million clones listed, around 98% were seen once. This sample is part of a study of shared clonotypes between healthy human individuals. Study conclusions and caveats: A reduction in generation probabilities was seen for non-shared clonotypes relative to those shared by all four donors.

The sequenced sample consisted of naive CD4+ T cells sorted from blood. Subset here: CD45RA+ positively selected. The chain recombines TRBV4-1 with TRBJ2-5, with unresolved D. The source of this sequence is a man between 25 and 39 years old in good health. DNA of the CDR3: TGCGCCAGCAGCCAATCCAGTCCCAGTGGAACCCAGTACTTC. Residues: CASSQSSPSGTQYF.